This T cell receptor beta chain was observed in a study of blood T cell repertoires in COVID-19. Clones were sequenced by immunoSEQ multiplex PCR, and TCRdb holds only the in-frame ones, with some missing. The repertoire holds some 200,000 clones, with around 94% as singletons. Germline CDR1 ENHRY, CDR2 SYGVKD. There are 15 residues in the CDR3. The ends were cut back, 3 bases at V and 4 bases at J, with 15 bases in the middle. The genes are TRBV10-3 and TRBJ1-2; D uncertain. The source of this sequence is a man aged 25-40 years with COVID-19, enrolled during active disease. Sequencing was done on a sample of peripheral blood. The CDR3 region has the DNA TGTGCCATCAGTGATCAGAAGGGAGCGCTCTATGGCTACACCTTC. This sequence encodes CAISDQKGALYGYTF.